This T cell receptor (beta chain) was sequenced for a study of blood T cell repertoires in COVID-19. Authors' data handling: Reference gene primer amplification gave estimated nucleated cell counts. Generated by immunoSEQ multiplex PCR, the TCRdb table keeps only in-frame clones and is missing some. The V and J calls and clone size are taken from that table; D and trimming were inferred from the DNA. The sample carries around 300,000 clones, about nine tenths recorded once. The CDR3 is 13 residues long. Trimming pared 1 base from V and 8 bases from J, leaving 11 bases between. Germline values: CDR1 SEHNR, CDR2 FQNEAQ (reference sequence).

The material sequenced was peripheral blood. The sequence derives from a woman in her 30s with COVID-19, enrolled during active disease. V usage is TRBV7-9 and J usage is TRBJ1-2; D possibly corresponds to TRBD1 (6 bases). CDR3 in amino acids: CASSLDRVYGYTF. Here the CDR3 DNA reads TGTGCCAGCAGCTTAGACAGGGTTTACGGCTACACCTTC. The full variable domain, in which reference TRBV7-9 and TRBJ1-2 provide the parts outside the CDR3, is DTGVSQNPRHKITKRGQNVTFRCDPISEHNRLYWYRQTLGQGPEFLTYFQNEAQLEKSRLLSDRFSAERPKGSFSTLEIQRTEQGDSAMYLCASSLDRVYGYTFGSGTRLTVV.